The 15 T cell receptor beta chains below were found in one sample sequenced in a study of blood T cell repertoires in COVID-19. Sequencing used immunoSEQ multiplex PCR; TCRdb keeps in-frame clones, though not all of them. The sample includes some 44,000 clones, almost 95% of them seen just once. The material sequenced was peripheral blood. These receptors all come from a man over 45 with active COVID-19.

The chain carries TRBV28 and TRBJ2-1; 10 bases line up with TRBD2. V lost 5 bases to trimming and J lost 4 bases; unmatched junction nucleotides: 5. Germline V gene lookup returns CDR1 MDHEN and CDR2 SYDVKM. The CDR3 runs to 15 residues. CDR3 amino acids: CASSHLAGVYNEQFF. The CDR3 nucleotides are TGTGCCAGCAGTCATCTAGCGGGGGTTTACAATGAGCAGTTCTTC.

This clone was picked up a small number of times. This chain joins TRBV3-1 (or the pseudogene TRBV3-2) and TRBJ1-5, with 9 bases fitting TRBD1. This CDR3 is 18 amino acids long. Germline CDR1 reads LGHDT; CDR2 reads YNNKEL (reference sequence). J gave up 2 bases and V 4 bases, and 12 bases lay outside the gene matches. The DNA for the CDR3 is TGTGCCAGCAGCCCGGGGGACAGGGTAACTCATCGCAATCAGCCCCAGCATTTT. Protein product: CASSPGDRVTHRNQPQHF.

The chain links TRBV6-5 to TRBJ2-2; 12 bases fit TRBD2. Trimming took 9 bases from V and 5 from J; bases not matched to a gene: 4. The CDR3 contains 14 residues. The germline V gene encodes CDR1 MNHEY and CDR2 SVGAGI. The CDR3 loop reads CASGLAGSTGELFF. The CDR3 DNA is TGTGCCAGTGGACTAGCGGGAAGTACCGGGGAGCTGTTTTTT.

This chain joins TRBV9 and TRBJ1-2, with TRBD1 identical over 8 bases. This CDR3 contains 14 residues. Germline lookup yields CDR1 SGDLS and CDR2 YYNGEE. J lost 8 bases, V lost 2 bases, and 8 bases had no gene match. The CDR3 nucleotides read TGTGCCAGCAGCGTCGGCGACAGGGGAGGCGGCTACACCTTC. Translated, it gives CASSVGDRGGGYTF.

This clone showed up just once. This chain uses TRBV19 with TRBJ2-1, with TRBD2 matching 7 bases. Losses at the gene ends were 5 bases for V and 4 bases for J; bases not matched to a gene: 5. The CDR3 totals 14 residues. Germline-derived CDR1 and CDR2 are LNHDA and SQIVND (reference sequence). CDR3 sequence reads: CASSSGTNYNEQFF. CDR3 DNA: TGTGCCAGTAGTTCAGGGACTAATTACAATGAGCAGTTCTTC. The full variable domain, rest sourced from reference TRBV19 and TRBJ2-1, is DGGITQSPKYLFRKEGQNVTLSCEQNLNHDAMYWYRQDPGQGLRLIYYSQIVNDFQKGDIAEGYSVSREKKESFPLTVTSAQKNPTAFYLCASSSGTNYNEQFFGPGTRLTVL.

The CDR3 region is CASSPGLASDTQYF. The CDR3, as DNA: TGCGCCAGCAGCCCGGGACTAGCTTCGGATACGCAGTATTTT. V is TRBV5-1 and J is TRBJ2-3, with TRBD2 matching 9 bases. Germline V gives CDR1 SGHRS, CDR2 YFSETQ. V lost 4 bases, J lost 6 bases, and 6 bases stayed unmatched. This CDR3 spans 14 amino acids.

V is TRBV29-1 and J is TRBJ1-1, with D possibly TRBD1 on 6 matching bases. The V gene lost 8 bases and the J gene lost 1 base, with 14 bases spanning the gap. This CDR3 is 13 amino acids long. The germline CDR1 and CDR2 sequences are SQVTM and ANQGSEA. The CDR3 region has the DNA TGCAGCACCCGACAGGCTGAGAACACTGAAGCTTTCTTT. Protein sequence: CSTRQAENTEAFF.

The chain employs TRBV7-9 and TRBJ1-6; TRBD1 might be the D (5 bases). V was trimmed by 8 bases and J by 8 bases, leaving 10 bases between them. The CDR3 has 12 amino acids. CDR1 is SEHNR, CDR2 FQNEAQ, per germline (reference sequence). CDR3 nucleotide sequence: TGTGCCAGCGCAGGGTTTGATTCACCCCTCCACTTT. Amino acid sequence: CASAGFDSPLHF.

This clone occurred once. J is TRBJ1-1 and V is TRBV28; the match to TRBD1 covers 7 bases. Per germline, CDR1 MDHEN and CDR2 SYDVKM. This CDR3 is 16 amino acids long. Losses at the gene ends were 2 bases for V and 5 bases for J; bases not matched to a gene: 11. In nucleotides, the CDR3 is TGTGCCAGCAGTTTACGGGGTCCAGGGGGAGAGACTGAAGCTTTCTTT. Its protein product is CASSLRGPGGETEAFF. The full variable domain, in which reference TRBV28 and TRBJ1-1 provide the parts outside the CDR3, is DVKVTQSSRYLVKRTGEKVFLECVQDMDHENMFWYRQDPGLGLRLIYFSYDVKMKEKGDIPEGYSVSREKKERFSLILESASTNQTSMYLCASSLRGPGGETEAFFGQGTRLTVV.

This chain joins TRBV7-8 and TRBJ2-1; 9 positions match TRBD1. Losses at the gene ends were 5 bases for V and 7 bases for J; bases not matched to a gene: 3. The CDR3 spans 13 residues. Germline values: CDR1 SGHVS, CDR2 FQNEAQ. CDR3 DNA sequence: TGTGCCAGCAGCCGGGGACAGGGAAATGAGCAGTTCTTC. Translated, it gives CASSRGQGNEQFF. Full variable domain (outside the CDR3, taken from reference TRBV7-8 and TRBJ2-1): GAGVSQSPRYKVAKRGQDVALRCDPISGHVSLFWYQQALGQGPEFLTYFQNEAQLDKSGLPSDRFFAERPEGSVSTLKIQRTQQEDSAVYLCASSRGQGNEQFFGPGTRLTVL.

The chain has TRBV2 and TRBJ1-1; perhaps TRBD1 as D (6 bases). V was shortened by 4 bases and J by 5 bases, with 17 bases between the two germline ends. The germline V gene has CDR1 SNHLY and CDR2 FYNNEI. The CDR3 covers 15 residues. The CDR3 reads CASSGGQNLGTEAFF. The CDR3 DNA reads as TGTGCCAGCAGTGGGGGACAAAACCTGGGAACTGAAGCTTTCTTT.

The chain joins TRBV7-2 to TRBJ1-2; D gene unclear. The CDR3 sequence is 13 residues long. The ends were cut back, 7 bases at V and 2 bases at J, with 11 bases in the middle. Germline CDR1 and CDR2: SGHTA and FQGNSA. CDR3 protein: CASTLGVNYGYTF. For the CDR3, the DNA is TGTGCCAGCACCCTAGGCGTGAACTATGGCTACACCTTC.

This chain links TRBV28 with TRBJ2-2; TRBD1 is a possible D gene (6 bases). The V end was cut by 10 bases, the J end by 6 bases, with 9 bases between. Germline V CDR1 and CDR2: MDHEN, SYDVKM. The CDR3 runs to 11 residues. CDR3 nucleotides: TGTGCCATCACAGGGTCCGGGGAGCTGTTTTTT. This sequence encodes CAITGSGELFF. The full variable domain, its missing parts supplied by reference TRBV28 and TRBJ2-2, is DVKVTQSSRYLVKRTGEKVFLECVQDMDHENMFWYRQDPGLGLRLIYFSYDVKMKEKGDIPEGYSVSREKKERFSLILESASTNQTSMYLCAITGSGELFFGEGSRLTVL.

The rearrangement links TRBV28 to TRBJ1-4; D remains unclear. This CDR3 region has 12 residues. The germline V gene encodes CDR1 MDHEN and CDR2 SYDVKM. Trimming removed 6 bases at V and 8 bases at J, with 10 bases between. The CDR3 is CASSPTLEKLFF. For the CDR3, the DNA is TGTGCCAGCAGCCCCACATTAGAAAAACTGTTTTTT.

CDR3 DNA: TGTGCCAGCACCCAAAGCAGGGGCCAACTCTCCTACGAGCAGTACTTC. Protein: CASTQSRGQLSYEQYF. The chain joins TRBV7-9 to TRBJ2-7; possibly TRBD1 for D (6 bases). Trimming cost V 7 bases and J 0 bases, with 19 bases left between them. The CDR3 contains 16 residues. Per the germline V gene, CDR1 is SEHNR and CDR2 is FQNEAQ (reference sequence).